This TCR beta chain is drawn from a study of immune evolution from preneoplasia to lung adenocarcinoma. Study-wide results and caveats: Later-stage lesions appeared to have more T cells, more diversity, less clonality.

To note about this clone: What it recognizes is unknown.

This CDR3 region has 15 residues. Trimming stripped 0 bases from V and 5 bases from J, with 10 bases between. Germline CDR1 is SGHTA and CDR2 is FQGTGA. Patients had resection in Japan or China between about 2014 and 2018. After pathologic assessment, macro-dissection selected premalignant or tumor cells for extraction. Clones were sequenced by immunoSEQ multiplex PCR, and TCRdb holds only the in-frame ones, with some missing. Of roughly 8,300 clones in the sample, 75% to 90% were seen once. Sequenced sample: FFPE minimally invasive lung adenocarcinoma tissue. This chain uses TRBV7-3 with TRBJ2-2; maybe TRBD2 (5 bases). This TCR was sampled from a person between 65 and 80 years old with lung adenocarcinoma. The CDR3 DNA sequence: TGTGCCAGCAGCTTAACGGGGAGTGGTACCGGGGAGCTGTTTTTT. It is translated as CASSLTGSGTGELFF.